This entry concerns a single T cell receptor (beta chain). What antigen it recognizes has not been identified. Base qualities are missing; no much larger clone stands one base away. Including the terminal cysteine and phenylalanine, the CDR3 comprises 18 residues. Of the read, only the CDR3 DNA is kept; its 54 bases are in frame from base 1. To prepare the library, the immunoSEQ multiplex PCR assay was applied. Concerning the study's data processing: To diagnose cytomegalovirus status from the catalog of TCR beta chain sequences, a statistical classification framework was built. TCRdb's version of the immuneACCESS table is confined to in-frame rearrangements and falls short of the full clone set. An unresolved V gene accounts for under half of the shortfall where checked; the remainder is of unknown origin. V and J calls and clone size are as listed in that table; D and trimming were resolved from the DNA. In this sample the table shows about 150,000 clones, about 88% of which occur a single time. The ten largest clones take up around 22% of the sample.

These data are taken from a study of cytomegalovirus exposure and HLA in healthy donors (dated by TCRdb to about 2017). Describing the broader study: According to a later analysis, one platform produced both the approximately 110 validation repertoires and the 550 to 800 repertoires of the first cohort. The aim of the study was to test whether cataloging public T cell receptors could identify signatures of past pathogen exposure. In addition to the first cohort of 666 subjects, a separate validation cohort of approximately 130 different subjects was used. To predict cytomegalovirus infection status, the study brought together high-throughput TCR immunosequencing, statistical association of individual TCRs with disease status, and machine learning.

The paper as a whole reports these results and caveats: The authors suggested that the approach could potentially be extended to other disease states and immunological phenotypes. In both the original and validation cohorts, the classifier was reported to diagnose cytomegalovirus status with high specificity and sensitivity. In vitro tests confirmed that a few of the cytomegalovirus-associated TCR beta chains recognize cytomegalovirus antigens. The study listed 150 to 200 TCR beta chains as associated with cytomegalovirus. A later analysis lacked HLA typing for the validation cohort, so it scored co-occurrence in that cohort across all 120 repertoires. Across donors, most TCR sequences were observed very rarely, whereas some public TCRs were present in many individuals. Subsequent analysis determined that TCRs grouped into clusters in the first cohort also showed a tendency toward co-occurrence across the 120 or so validation repertoires, and 94% of cluster scores exceeded 0.

The donors belonged to the validation cohort of around 120 subjects, which was separate from the roughly 670-subject first cohort. Recombination linked TRBV21-1 to TRBJ2-1; TRBD2, the table's D call, lacks a check against the DNA. TRBV21-1 is annotated as a pseudogene. The material sequenced was PBMCs. The receptor was isolated from a man younger than 35 in good health and CMV-seropositive. CDR3 loop: CASSKVGLGGEYGNEQFF. The bases are TGTGCCAGCAGCAAAGTGGGTTTAGGGGGGGAATATGGGAATGAGCAGTTCTTC.